This TCR beta chain was captured in a study of T cell repertoires in cytomegalovirus infection. Study information: TCR beta signatures that were public indicated CMV infection and matching HLA type.

The CDR3 runs 12 residues. Trimming stripped 6 bases from V and 4 bases from J, with 9 bases between. CDR1 and CDR2 from the germline V gene are MNHEY and SVGAGI. With regard to this clonotype: Antigen unknown.

Via MiXCR, TCRdb re-called the reads, giving one row per CDR3 protein. The table has roughly 990,000 distinct CDR3 sequences, approximately 33% seen once. Study-level results: Carriers of CMV and the relevant HLA type were discriminated by public TCR beta frequency.

Specimen: cultured CD8+ T cells from PBMCs, collected from culture after CMV antigen stimulation. V gene TRBV6-5 combines with J gene TRBJ1-2; D might be TRBD1 (6 bases). The sequence was collected from a human donor in good health (CMV status not recorded). Some clones in this sample may be carry-over from other donors' samples. The CDR3 sequence: CASRTGPYGYTF. CDR3 sequence (DNA): TGTGCCAGCAGGACAGGACCCTATGGCTACACCTTC.